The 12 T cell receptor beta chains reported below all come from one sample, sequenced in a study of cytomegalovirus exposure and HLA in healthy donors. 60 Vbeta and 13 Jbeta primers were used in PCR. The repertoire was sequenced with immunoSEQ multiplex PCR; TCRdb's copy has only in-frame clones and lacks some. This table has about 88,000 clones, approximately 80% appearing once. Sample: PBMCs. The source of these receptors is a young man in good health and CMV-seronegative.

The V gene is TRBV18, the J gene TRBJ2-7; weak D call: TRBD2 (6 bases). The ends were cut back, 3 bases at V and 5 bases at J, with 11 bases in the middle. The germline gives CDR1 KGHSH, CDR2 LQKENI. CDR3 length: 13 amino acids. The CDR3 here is CASSPQQRDEQYF. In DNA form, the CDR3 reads TGTGCCAGCTCACCGCAACAGCGGGACGAGCAGTACTTC.

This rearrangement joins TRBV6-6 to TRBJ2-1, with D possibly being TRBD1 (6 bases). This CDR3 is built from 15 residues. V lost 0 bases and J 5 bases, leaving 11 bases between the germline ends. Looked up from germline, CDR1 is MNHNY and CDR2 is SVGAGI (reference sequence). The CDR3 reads CASSYSGHGNNEQFF. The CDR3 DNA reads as TGTGCCAGCAGTTACTCGGGACATGGCAACAATGAGCAGTTCTTC.

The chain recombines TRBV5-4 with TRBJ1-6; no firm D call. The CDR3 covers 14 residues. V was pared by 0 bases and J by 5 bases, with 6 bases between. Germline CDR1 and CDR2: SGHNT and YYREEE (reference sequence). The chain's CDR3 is CASSLGGNNSPLHF. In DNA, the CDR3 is TGTGCCAGCAGCTTGGGAGGGAATAATTCACCCCTCCACTTT.

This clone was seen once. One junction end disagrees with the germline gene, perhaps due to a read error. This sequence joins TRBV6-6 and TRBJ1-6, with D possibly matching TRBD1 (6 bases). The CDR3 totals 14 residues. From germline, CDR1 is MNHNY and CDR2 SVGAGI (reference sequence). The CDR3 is CASSQGQLNSPLHF. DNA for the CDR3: TGTGCCAGCAGTCAAGGACAGCTAAATTCGCCCCTCCACTTT.

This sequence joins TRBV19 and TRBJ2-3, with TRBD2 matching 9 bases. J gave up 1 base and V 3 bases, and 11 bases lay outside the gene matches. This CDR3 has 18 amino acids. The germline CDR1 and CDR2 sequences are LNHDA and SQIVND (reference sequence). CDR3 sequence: CASSIIPGLADRTDTQYF. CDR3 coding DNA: TGTGCCAGTAGTATTATACCGGGACTAGCAGACCGCACAGATACGCAGTATTTT.

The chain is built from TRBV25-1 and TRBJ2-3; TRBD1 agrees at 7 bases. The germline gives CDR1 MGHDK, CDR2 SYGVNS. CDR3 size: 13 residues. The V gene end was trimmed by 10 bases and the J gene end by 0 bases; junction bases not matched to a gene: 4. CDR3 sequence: CAIGQVSTDTQYF. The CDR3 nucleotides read TGTGCCATCGGACAGGTTAGCACAGATACGCAGTATTTT.

CDR3 residues: CASSPGQGDNSPLHF. CDR3 sequence (DNA): TGTGCCAGCAGCCCCGGACAGGGGGATAATTCACCCCTCCACTTT. The chain recombines TRBV9 with TRBJ1-6; 10 nucleotides agree with TRBD1. The CDR3 sequence is 15 residues long. After removal of 4 bases from V and 5 bases from J, the junction contained 3 bases not matched to a gene. Looked up from germline, CDR1 is SGDLS and CDR2 is YYNGEE. The whole variable domain, filled in from reference TRBV9 and TRBJ1-6, reads DSGVTQTPKHLITATGQRVTLRCSPRSGDLSVYWYQQSLDQGLQFLIQYYNGEERAKGNILERFSAQQFPDLHSELNLSSLELGDSALYFCASSPGQGDNSPLHFGNGTRLTVT.

This CDR3 reads CASSQLVWTRDNSYNEQFF. The CDR3 DNA is TGTGCCAGCAGCCAGCTAGTATGGACTAGAGATAACTCCTACAATGAGCAGTTCTTC. The chain couples TRBV4-2 to TRBJ2-1, with 7 bases fitting TRBD2. The CDR3 is 19 amino acids. CDR1 is LGHNA and CDR2 is YNFKEQ in the germline V gene. Trimming at V came to 3 bases and at J to 0 bases, leaving 14 bases not matched to a gene.

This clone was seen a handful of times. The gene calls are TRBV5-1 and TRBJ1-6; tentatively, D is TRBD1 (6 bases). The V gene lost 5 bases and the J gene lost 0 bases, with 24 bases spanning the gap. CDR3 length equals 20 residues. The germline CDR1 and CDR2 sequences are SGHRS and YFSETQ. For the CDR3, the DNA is TGCGCCAGCAGATTCTCCGGGACAACTAACTTAAGCTCCTATAATTCACCCCTCCACTTT. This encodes CASRFSGTTNLSSYNSPLHF. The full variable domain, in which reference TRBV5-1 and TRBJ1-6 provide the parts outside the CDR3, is KAGVTQTPRYLIKTRGQQVTLSCSPISGHRSVSWYQQTPGQGLQFLFEYFSETQRNKGNFPGRFSGRQFSNSRSEMNVSTLELGDSALYLCASRFSGTTNLSSYNSPLHFGNGTRLTVT.

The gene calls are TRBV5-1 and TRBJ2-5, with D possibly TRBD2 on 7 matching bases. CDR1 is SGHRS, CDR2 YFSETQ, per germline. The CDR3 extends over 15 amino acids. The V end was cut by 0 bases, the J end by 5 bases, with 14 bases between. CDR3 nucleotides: TGCGCCAGCAGCTTGGCCCCGGGGGGCGACGAGACCCAGTACTTC. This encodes CASSLAPGGDETQYF.

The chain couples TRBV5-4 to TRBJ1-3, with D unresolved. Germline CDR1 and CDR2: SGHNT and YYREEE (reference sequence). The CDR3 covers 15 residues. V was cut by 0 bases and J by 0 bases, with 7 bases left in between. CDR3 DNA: TGTGCCAGCAGCTTGGAATCTAGCTCTGGAAACACCATATATTTT. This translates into CASSLESSSGNTIYF.

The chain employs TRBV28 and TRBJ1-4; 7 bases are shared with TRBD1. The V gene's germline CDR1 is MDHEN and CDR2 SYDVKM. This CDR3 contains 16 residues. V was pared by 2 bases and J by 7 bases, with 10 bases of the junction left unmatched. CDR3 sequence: CASSLLTGTDVEKLFF. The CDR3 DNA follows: TGTGCCAGCAGTTTACTGACCGGGACAGATGTTGAAAAACTGTTTTTT. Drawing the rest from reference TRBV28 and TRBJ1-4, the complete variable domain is DVKVTQSSRYLVKRTGEKVFLECVQDMDHENMFWYRQDPGLGLRLIYFSYDVKMKEKGDIPEGYSVSREKKERFSLILESASTNQTSMYLCASSLLTGTDVEKLFFGSGTQLSVL.